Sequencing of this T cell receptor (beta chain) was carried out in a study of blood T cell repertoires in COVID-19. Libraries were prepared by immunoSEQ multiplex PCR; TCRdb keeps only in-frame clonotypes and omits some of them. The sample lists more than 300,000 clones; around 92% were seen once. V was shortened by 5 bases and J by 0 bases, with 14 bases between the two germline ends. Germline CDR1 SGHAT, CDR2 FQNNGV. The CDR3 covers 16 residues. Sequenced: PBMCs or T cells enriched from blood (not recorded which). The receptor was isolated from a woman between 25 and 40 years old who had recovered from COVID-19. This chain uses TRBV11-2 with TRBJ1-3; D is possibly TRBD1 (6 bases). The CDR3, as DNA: TGTGCCAGCAGCCCCCTCAGGGGCCGCTCTGGAAACACCATATATTTT. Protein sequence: CASSPLRGRSGNTIYF.